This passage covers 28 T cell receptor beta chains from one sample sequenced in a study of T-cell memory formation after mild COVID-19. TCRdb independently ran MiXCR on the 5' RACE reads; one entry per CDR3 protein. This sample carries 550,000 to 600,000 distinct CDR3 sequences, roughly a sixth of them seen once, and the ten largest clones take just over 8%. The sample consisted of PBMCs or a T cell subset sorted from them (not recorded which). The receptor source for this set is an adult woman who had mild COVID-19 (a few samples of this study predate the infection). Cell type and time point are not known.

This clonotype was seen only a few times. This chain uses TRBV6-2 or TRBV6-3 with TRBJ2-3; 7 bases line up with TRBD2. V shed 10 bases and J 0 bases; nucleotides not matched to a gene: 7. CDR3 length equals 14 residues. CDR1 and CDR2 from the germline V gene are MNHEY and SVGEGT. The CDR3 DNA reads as TGTGCCATCCGGGACTACCTCAGCACAGATACGCAGTATTTT. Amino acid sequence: CAIRDYLSTDTQYF.

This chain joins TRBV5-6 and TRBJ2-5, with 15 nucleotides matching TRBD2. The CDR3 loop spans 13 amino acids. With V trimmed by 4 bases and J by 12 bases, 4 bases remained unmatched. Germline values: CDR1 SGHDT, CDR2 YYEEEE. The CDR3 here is CASSPGTSGGKYF. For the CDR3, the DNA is TGTGCCAGCAGCCCAGGGACTAGCGGGGGGAAGTACTTC.

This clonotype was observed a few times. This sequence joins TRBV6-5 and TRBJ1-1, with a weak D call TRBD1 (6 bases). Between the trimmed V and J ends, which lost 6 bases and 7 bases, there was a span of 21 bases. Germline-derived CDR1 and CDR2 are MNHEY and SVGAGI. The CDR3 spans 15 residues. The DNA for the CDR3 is TGTGCCAGCAGCCGGCAGGGGCTAAGGGGTAGTGAAGCTTTCTTT. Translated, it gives CASSRQGLRGSEAFF.

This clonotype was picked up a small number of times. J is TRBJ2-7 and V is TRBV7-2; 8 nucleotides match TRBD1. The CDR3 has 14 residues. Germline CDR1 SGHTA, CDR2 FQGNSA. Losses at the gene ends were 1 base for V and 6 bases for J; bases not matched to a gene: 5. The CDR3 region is CASSLGRRGREQYF. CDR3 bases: TGTGCCAGCAGCTTAGGCCGCAGGGGGCGCGAGCAGTACTTC.

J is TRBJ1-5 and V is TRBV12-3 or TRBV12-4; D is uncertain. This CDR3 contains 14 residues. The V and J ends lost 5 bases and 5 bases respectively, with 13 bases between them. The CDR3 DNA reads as TGTGCCAGCAGTGATGTGGGGATTGATCAGCCCCAGCATTTT. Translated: CASSDVGIDQPQHF.

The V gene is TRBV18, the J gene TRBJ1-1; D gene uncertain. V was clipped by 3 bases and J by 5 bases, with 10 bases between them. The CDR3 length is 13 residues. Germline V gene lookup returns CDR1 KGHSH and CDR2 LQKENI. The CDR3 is CASSPAAATEAFF. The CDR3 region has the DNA TGTGCCAGCTCACCCGCAGCGGCAACTGAAGCTTTCTTT.

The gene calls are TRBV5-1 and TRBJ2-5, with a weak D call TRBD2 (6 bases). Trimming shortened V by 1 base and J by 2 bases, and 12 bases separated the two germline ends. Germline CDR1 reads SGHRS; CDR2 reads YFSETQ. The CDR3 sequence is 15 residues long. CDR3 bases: TGCGCCAGCAGCTTGCCACTAGCCGCGCAAGAGACCCAGTACTTC. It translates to CASSLPLAAQETQYF. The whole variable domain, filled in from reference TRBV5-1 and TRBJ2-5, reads KAGVTQTPRYLIKTRGQQVTLSCSPISGHRSVSWYQQTPGQGLQFLFEYFSETQRNKGNFPGRFSGRQFSNSRSEMNVSTLELGDSALYLCASSLPLAAQETQYFGPGTRLLVL.

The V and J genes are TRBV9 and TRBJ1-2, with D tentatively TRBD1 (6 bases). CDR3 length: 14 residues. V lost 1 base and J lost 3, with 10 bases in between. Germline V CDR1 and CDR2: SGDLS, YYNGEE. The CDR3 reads CASSVHREHYGYTF. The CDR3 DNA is TGTGCCAGCAGCGTACACAGGGAGCACTATGGCTACACCTTC.

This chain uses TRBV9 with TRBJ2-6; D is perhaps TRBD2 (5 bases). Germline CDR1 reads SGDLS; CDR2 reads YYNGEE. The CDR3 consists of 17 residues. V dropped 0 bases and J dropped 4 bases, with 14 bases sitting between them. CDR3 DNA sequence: TGTGCCAGCAGCGTAGAGCCCGGGGTGTACGGGGCCAACGTCCTGACTTTC. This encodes CASSVEPGVYGANVLTF.

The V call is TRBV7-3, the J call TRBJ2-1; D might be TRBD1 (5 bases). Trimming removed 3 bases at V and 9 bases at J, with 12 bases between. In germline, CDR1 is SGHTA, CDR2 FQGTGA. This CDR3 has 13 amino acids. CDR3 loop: CASSFSLGVEQFF. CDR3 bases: TGTGCCAGCAGCTTCAGCCTAGGGGTTGAGCAGTTCTTC.

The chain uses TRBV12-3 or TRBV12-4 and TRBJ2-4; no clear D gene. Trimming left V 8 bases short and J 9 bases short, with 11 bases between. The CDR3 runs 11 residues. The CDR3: CASATSSIQYF. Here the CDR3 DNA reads TGTGCCAGCGCTACGTCGAGCATTCAGTACTTC.

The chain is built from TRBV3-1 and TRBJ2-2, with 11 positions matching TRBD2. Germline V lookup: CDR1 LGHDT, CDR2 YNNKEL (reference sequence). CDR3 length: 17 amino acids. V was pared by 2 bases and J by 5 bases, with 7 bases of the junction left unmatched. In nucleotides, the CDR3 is TGTGCCAGCAGCCAAATAACGCGACTAGCGGGGACCGGGGAGCTGTTTTTT. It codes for CASSQITRLAGTGELFF.

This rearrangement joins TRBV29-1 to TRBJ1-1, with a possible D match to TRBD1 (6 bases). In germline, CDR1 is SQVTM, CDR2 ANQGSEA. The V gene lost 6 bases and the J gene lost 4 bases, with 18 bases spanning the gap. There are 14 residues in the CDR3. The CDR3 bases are TGCAGCGTCTCAGACGGGACATGGGGCACTGAAGCTTTCTTT. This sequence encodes CSVSDGTWGTEAFF.

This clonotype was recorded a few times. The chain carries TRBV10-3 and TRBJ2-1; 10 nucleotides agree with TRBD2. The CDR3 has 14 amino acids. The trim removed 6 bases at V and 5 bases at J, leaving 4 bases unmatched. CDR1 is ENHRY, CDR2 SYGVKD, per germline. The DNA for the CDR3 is TGTGCCATCAGAACTAGCGGGGAGAACAATGAGCAGTTCTTC. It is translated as CAIRTSGENNEQFF.

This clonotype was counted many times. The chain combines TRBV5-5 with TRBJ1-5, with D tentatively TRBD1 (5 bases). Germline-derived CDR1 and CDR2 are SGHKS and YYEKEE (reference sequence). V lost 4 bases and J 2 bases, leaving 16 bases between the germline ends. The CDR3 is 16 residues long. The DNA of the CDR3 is TGTGCCAGCAGCCCGTCCCAGGGTCTTGGCAATCAGCCCCAGCATTTT. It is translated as CASSPSQGLGNQPQHF.

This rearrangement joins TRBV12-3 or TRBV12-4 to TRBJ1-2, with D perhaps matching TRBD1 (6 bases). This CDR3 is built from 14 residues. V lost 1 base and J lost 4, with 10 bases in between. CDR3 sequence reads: CASSLEGGSYGYTF. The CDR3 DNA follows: TGTGCCAGCAGTTTAGAAGGGGGAAGCTATGGCTACACCTTC.

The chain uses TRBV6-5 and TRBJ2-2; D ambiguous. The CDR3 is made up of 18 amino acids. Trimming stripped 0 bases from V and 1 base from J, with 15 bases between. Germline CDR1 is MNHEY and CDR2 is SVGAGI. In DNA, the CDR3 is TGTGCCAGCAGTTACTCGCTCGGTGAGCCAAAGAACACCGGGGAGCTGTTTTTT. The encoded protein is CASSYSLGEPKNTGELFF.

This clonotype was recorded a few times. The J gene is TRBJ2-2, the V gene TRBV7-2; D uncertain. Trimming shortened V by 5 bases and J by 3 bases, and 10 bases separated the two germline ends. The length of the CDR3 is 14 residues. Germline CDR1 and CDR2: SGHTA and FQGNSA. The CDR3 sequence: CASSDGRHTGELFF. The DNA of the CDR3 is TGTGCCAGCAGCGATGGCAGGCACACCGGGGAGCTGTTTTTT.

Here the CDR3 DNA reads TGTGCCAGCAGTCCTCGTGAGCGCACAGATACGCAGTATTTT. Translated, it gives CASSPRERTDTQYF. This sequence joins TRBV11-3 and TRBJ2-3; no clear D gene. Germline loops: CDR1 SGHNT, CDR2 YENEEA. V gave up 6 bases and J gave up 1 base, with 11 bases separating them. CDR3 size: 14 residues.

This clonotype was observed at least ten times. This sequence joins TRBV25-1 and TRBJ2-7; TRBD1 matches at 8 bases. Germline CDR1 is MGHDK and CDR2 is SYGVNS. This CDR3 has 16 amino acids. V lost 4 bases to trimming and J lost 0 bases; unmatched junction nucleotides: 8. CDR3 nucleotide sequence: TGTGCCAGCAGTGTAGTAACAGGGGGTTACTCCTACGAGCAGTACTTC. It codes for CASSVVTGGYSYEQYF.

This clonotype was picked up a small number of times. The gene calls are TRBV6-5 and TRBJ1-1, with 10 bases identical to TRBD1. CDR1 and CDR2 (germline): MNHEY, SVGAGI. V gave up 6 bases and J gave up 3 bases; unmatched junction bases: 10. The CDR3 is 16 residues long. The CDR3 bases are TGTGCCAGCAGATGGGACAGGGGAGGTTTAGACACTGAAGCTTTCTTT. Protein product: CASRWDRGGLDTEAFF.

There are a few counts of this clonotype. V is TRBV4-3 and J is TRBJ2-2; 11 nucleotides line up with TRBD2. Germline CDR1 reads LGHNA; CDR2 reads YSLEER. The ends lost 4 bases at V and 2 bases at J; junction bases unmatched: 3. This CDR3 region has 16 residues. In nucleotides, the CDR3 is TGCGCCAGCAGCCGTGGACTAGCGGGTAACACCGGGGAGCTGTTTTTT. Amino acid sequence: CASSRGLAGNTGELFF.

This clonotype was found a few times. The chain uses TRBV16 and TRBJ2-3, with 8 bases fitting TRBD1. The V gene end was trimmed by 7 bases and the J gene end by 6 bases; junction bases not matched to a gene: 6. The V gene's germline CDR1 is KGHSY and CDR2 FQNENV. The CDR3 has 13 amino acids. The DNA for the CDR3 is TGTGCCAGCACCGGACAGGGCGGGGATACGCAGTATTTT. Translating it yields CASTGQGGDTQYF.

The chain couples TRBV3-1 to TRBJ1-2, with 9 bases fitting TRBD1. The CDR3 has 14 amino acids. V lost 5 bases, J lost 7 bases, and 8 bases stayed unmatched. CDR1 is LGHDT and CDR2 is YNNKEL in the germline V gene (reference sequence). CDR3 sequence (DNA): TGTGCCAGCAGCTCTCTACAGGGGGCCTCTGGCTACACCTTC. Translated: CASSSLQGASGYTF.

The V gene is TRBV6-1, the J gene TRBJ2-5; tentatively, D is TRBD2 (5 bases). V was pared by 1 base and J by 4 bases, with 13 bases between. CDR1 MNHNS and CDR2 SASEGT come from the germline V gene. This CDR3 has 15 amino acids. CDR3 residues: CASSEVSGSGETQYF. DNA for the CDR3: TGTGCCAGCAGTGAAGTTTCCGGCAGCGGAGAGACCCAGTACTTC.

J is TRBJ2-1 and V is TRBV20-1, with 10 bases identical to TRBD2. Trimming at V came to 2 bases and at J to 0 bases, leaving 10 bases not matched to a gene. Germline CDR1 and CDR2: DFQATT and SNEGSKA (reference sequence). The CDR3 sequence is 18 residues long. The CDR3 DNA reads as TGCAGTGCTAGATCGGACGGGACTAGCGTAAGCTCCTACAATGAGCAGTTCTTC. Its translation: CSARSDGTSVSSYNEQFF.

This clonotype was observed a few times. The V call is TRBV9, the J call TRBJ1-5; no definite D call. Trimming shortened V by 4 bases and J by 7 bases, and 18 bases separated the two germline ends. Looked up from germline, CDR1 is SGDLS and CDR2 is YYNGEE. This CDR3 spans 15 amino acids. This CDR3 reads CASSTIPGPSQPQHF. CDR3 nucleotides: TGTGCCAGCAGCACCATCCCCGGCCCTTCCCAGCCCCAGCATTTT.

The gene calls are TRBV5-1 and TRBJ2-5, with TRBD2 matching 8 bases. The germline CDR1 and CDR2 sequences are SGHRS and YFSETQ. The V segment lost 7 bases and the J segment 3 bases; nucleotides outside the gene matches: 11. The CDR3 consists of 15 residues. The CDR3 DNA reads TGCGCCAGCCTAGGAGGACTAGCAGCCAAAGAGACCCAGTACTTC. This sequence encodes CASLGGLAAKETQYF. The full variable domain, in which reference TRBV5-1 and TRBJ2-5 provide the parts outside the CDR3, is KAGVTQTPRYLIKTRGQQVTLSCSPISGHRSVSWYQQTPGQGLQFLFEYFSETQRNKGNFPGRFSGRQFSNSRSEMNVSTLELGDSALYLCASLGGLAAKETQYFGPGTRLLVL.